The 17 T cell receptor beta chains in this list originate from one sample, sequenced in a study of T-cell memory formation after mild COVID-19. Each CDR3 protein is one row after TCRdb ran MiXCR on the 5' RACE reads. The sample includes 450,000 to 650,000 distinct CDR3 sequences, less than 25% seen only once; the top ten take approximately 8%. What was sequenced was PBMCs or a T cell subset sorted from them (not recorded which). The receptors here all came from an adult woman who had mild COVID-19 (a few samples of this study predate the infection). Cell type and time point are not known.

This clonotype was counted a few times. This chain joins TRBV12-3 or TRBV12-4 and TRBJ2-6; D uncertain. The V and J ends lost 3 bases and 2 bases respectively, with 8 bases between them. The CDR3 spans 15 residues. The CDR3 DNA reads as TGTGCCAGCAGTTTTAGTCAGGCTGGGGCCAACGTCCTGACTTTC. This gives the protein CASSFSQAGANVLTF.

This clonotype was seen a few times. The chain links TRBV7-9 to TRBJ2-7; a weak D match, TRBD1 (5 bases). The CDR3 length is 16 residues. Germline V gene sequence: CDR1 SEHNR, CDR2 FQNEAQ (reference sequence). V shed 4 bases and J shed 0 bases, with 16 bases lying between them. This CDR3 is CASSSLGAAVSYEQYF. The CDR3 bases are TGTGCCAGCAGCTCGCTTGGGGCAGCTGTCTCCTACGAGCAGTACTTC.

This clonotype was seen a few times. The CDR3 region has the DNA TGTGCCAGCAGCCAAGATCTGGGGCGCGGCTATGGCTACACCTTC. Encoded protein: CASSQDLGRGYGYTF. The chain couples TRBV4-2 to TRBJ1-2; D is perhaps TRBD1 (5 bases). Germline V CDR1 and CDR2: LGHNA, YNFKEQ. The length of the CDR3 is 15 residues. V dropped 0 bases and J dropped 4 bases, with 12 bases sitting between them.

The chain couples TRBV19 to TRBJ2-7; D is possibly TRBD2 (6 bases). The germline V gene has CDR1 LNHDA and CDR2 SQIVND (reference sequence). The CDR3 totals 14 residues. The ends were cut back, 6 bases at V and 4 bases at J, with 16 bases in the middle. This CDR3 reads CASSVGVGGYEQYF. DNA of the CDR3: TGTGCCAGTAGCGTCGGGGTGGGGGGATACGAGCAGTACTTC.

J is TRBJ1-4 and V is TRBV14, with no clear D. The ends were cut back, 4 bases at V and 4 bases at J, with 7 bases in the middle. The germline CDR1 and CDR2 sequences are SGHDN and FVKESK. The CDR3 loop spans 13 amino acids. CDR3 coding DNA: TGTGCCAGCAGCCGGTGGCGTAATGAAAAACTGTTTTTT. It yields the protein CASSRWRNEKLFF.

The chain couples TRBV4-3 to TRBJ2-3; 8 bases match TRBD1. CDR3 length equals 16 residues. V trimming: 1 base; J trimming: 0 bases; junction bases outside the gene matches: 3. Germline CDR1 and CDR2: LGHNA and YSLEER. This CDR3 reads CASSQVDRVSTDTQYF. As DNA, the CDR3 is TGCGCCAGCAGCCAAGTGGACAGGGTTAGCACAGATACGCAGTATTTT.

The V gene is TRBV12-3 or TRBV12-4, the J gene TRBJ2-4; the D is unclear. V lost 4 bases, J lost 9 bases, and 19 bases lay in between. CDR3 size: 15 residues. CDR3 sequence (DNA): TGTGCCAGCAGTTATATACTACCGTCCAAGGGCATTCAGTACTTC. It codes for CASSYILPSKGIQYF.

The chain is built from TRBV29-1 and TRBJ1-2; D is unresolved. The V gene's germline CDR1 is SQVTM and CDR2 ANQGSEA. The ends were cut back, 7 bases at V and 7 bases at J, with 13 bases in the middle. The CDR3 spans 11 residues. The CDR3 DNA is TGCAGCGACGACCGATCCAGTGGCTACACCTTC. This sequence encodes CSDDRSSGYTF.

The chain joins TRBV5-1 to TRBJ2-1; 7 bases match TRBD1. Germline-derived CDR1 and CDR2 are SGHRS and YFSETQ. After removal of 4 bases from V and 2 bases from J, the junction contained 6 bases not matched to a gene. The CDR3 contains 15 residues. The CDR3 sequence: CASSQGQQTYNEQFF. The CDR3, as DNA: TGCGCCAGCAGCCAGGGACAGCAGACCTACAATGAGCAGTTCTTC.

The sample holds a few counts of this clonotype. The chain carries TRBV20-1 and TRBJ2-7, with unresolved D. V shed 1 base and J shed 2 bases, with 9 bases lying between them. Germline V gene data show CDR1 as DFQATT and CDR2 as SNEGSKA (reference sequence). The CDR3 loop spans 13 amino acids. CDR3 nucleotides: TGCAGTGCTAGAGGTCCTGCAACCTACGAGCAGTACTTC. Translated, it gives CSARGPATYEQYF.

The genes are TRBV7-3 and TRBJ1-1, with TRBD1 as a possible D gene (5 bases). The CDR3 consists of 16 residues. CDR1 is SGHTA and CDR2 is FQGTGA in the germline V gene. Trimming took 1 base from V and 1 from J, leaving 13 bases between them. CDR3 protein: CASSLIRVGRNTEAFF. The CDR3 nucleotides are TGTGCCAGCAGCTTAATACGGGTGGGACGGAACACTGAAGCTTTCTTT.

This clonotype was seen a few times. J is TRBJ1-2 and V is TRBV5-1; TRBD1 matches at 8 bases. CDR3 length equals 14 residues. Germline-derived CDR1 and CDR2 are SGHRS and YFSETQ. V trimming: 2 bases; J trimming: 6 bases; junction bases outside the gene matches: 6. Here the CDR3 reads CASSFAGGADGYTF. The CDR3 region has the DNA TGCGCCAGCAGCTTCGCAGGGGGCGCGGATGGCTACACCTTC.

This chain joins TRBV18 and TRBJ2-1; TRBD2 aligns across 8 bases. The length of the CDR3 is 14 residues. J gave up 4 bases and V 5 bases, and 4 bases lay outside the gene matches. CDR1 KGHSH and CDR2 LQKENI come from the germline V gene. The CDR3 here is CASSGSGDYNEQFF. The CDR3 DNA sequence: TGTGCCAGCTCAGGTAGCGGGGATTACAATGAGCAGTTCTTC. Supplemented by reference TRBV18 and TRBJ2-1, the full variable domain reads NAGVMQNPRHLVRRRGQEARLRCSPMKGHSHVYWYRQLPEEGLKFMVYLQKENIIDESGMPKERFSAEFPKEGPSILRIQQVVRGDSAAYFCASSGSGDYNEQFFGPGTRLTVL.

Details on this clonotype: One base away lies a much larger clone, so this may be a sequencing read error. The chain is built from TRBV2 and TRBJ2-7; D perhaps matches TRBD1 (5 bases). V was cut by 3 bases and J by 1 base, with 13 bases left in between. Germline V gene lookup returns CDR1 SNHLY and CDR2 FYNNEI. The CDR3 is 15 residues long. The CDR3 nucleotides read TGTGCCAGCAGTGATTTGGGGCCTACTTCCTACGAGCAGTACTTC. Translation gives CASSDLGPTSYEQYF.

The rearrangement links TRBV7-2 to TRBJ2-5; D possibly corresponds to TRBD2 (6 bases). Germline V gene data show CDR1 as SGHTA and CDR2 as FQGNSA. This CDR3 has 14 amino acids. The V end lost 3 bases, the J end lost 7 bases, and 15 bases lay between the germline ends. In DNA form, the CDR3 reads TGTGCCAGCAGCTTGGGCAGGGAGGCCGGGACCCAGTACTTC. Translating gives CASSLGREAGTQYF.

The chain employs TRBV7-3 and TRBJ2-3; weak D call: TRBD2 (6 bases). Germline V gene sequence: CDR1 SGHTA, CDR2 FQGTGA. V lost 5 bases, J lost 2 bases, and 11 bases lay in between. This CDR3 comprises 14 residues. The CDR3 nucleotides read TGTGCCAGCAGCGCCGGCGGGGACACAGATACGCAGTATTTT. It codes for CASSAGGDTDTQYF.

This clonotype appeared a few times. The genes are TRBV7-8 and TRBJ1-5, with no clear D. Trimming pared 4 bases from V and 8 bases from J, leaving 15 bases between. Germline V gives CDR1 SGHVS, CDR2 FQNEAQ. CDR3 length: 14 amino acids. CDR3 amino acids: CASSYRTPKEPQHF. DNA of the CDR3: TGTGCCAGCAGCTACCGGACTCCGAAGGAGCCCCAGCATTTT.